This T cell receptor (beta chain) was identified during a study of CDR3 diversity in severe acne. The J segment lost 4 bases and the V segment lost 10 bases, leaving 16 bases of the junction unmatched. CDR1 and CDR2 from the germline V gene are MGHDK and SYGVNS. The CDR3 spans 17 residues. Using its own MiXCR run on the PCR reads, TCRdb lists one record per CDR3 protein. The table has 97,000 or so distinct CDR3 sequences, 51% seen once. The J gene is TRBJ2-1, the V gene TRBV25-1; 10 bases map to TRBD2. The origin of this receptor is a male donor with acne. The material sequenced was blood. The CDR3 is CATSTVSGRSTYNEQFF. In DNA, the CDR3 is TGTGCCACCAGCACGGTTAGCGGGAGGTCCACTTACAATGAGCAGTTCTTC.